This T cell receptor (beta chain) is drawn from a study of identical twins. General observations from the study: Models predicted too little out-of-frame TCR alpha sharing in monozygotic twins. Weaker excess twin sharing was seen among beta out-of-frame sequences.

The CDR3 consists of 15 residues. CDR1 is SGHKS and CDR2 is YYEKEE in the germline V gene (reference sequence). With 0 bases removed from V and 8 bases from J, the gap between germline ends came to 14 bases. TCRdb itself ran the 5' RACE reads through MiXCR, one entry per CDR3 protein. This table has fewer than 900,000 distinct CDR3 sequences, roughly 18% appearing once. This clonotype was counted only a few times. Its antigen is not identified. The same data also went into a second study, on T cells expressing NK-cell markers. From that report: Sorted CD3+CD56+NKG2C+, CD3+CD56+NKG2C- and CD3+CD56-NKG2C+ T-cell subsets were beta-chain profiled. Several experiments confined sorting to alpha-beta TCR T cells with an anti-gamma-delta TCR antibody.

V is TRBV5-5 and J is TRBJ1-4, with D possibly being TRBD1 (5 bases). Sequencing input: PBMCs. The TCR was taken from a woman in her late teens or twenties in good health. CDR3 residues: CASSLAGVRSEKLFF. The DNA of the CDR3 is TGTGCCAGCAGCTTGGCGGGGGTTCGTAGCGAAAAACTGTTTTTT.